The rows below give T cell receptor beta chains drawn from one sample of a study of cytomegalovirus exposure and HLA in healthy donors. The repertoire was sequenced with immunoSEQ multiplex PCR; TCRdb's copy has only in-frame clones and lacks some. The sample contains around 170,000 clones, around nine tenths of which appear only once. The sample was PBMCs. Receptor source: a man between 18 and 29 years old in good health and CMV-seronegative. Both conserved end residues are part of each CDR3. D genes are given only for firm matches. The listing skips clone size in some rows; elsewhere it reads once, few, many or a size class.

V	J	size	D	DNA	CDR3
TRBV27	TRBJ1-5	NA	NA	TGTGCCAGCAGTCCCTCGACAGGTCTCAATCAGCCCCAGCATTTT	CASSPSTGLNQPQHF
TRBV9	TRBJ2-5	NA	TRBD2	TGTGCCAGCAGCGTAGATGGGACTAGCGGGGGGGCGGAAGAGACCCAGTACTTC	CASSVDGTSGGAEETQYF
TRBV5-1	TRBJ2-1	many	TRBD1	TGCGCCAGCAGCTTGGTTGGGACAGGGATGTCCAATGAGCAGTTCTTC	CASSLVGTGMSNEQFF
TRBV27	TRBJ2-7	NA	TRBD2	TGTGCCAGCAGAAGCCCTCTAGCGGGAGTCTACGAGCAGTACTTC	CASRSPLAGVYEQYF
TRBV28	TRBJ2-5	NA	TRBD1	TGTGCCAGCAGTTCTAGGACAGGGAGAACACAAGAGACCCAGTACTTC	CASSSRTGRTQETQYF
TRBV6-5	TRBJ2-1	few	TRBD2	TGTGCCAGCAGTTACTCGAAACTAGCGGGCTGGAATGAGCAGTTCTTC	CASSYSKLAGWNEQFF
TRBV28	TRBJ1-1	NA	NA	TGTGCCAGCAGTCTTATTGTGGGCGTCGCCGAAGCTTTCTTT	CASSLIVGVAEAFF
TRBV11-2	TRBJ2-2	NA	NA	TGTGCCAGCAGCCCCGCGGGCCCGGTCGGGGAGCTGTTTTTT	CASSPAGPVGELFF
TRBV25-1	TRBJ1-1	few	NA	TGTGCCAGCCGGGGGAGGGTTGAAGCTTTCTTT	CASRGRVEAFF
TRBV4-1	TRBJ2-2	NA	TRBD2	TGCGCCAGCAGTCGGGAAGCGGGAGGCCACACCGGGGAGCTGTTTTTT	CASSREAGGHTGELFF
TRBV5-1	TRBJ2-4	NA	TRBD1	TGCGCCAGCAGCTGGGGACAGAGGAACATTCAGTACTTC	CASSWGQRNIQYF
TRBV28	TRBJ2-5	NA	NA	TGTGCCAGCAGTTTAGGGACTCTTAAAGAGACCCAGTACTTC	CASSLGTLKETQYF
TRBV18	TRBJ1-1	NA	NA	TGTGCCAGCTCAGGAGATATGAACACTGAAGCTTTCTTT	CASSGDMNTEAFF
TRBV7-2	TRBJ2-3	NA	NA	TGTGCCAGCAGCTTAACTTCCACCAAAGCTACGCAGTATTTT	CASSLTSTKATQYF
TRBV19	TRBJ2-2	NA	NA	TGTGCCAGTAGTTCGGAGACGCCGGGCACCGGGGAGCTGTTTTTT	CASSSETPGTGELFF
TRBV7-9	TRBJ1-1	NA	NA	TGTGCCAGCACCAACAGGGTTAGTACGGACACTGAAGCTTTCTTT	CASTNRVSTDTEAFF
TRBV2	TRBJ2-3	NA	NA	TGTGCCAGCAGTGTTGGGGCCCCAACAGATACGCAGTATTTT	CASSVGAPTDTQYF
TRBV4-3	TRBJ2-7	NA	TRBD1	TGCGCCAGCAGCCAGAGGACAGGACACTACGAGCAGTACTTC	CASSQRTGHYEQYF
TRBV11-3	TRBJ2-1	NA	NA	TGTGCCAGCAGCTTACAACCCCTCAGGGTTCTCTACGCTGAGCAGTTCTTC	CASSLQPLRVLYAEQFF
TRBV20-1	TRBJ1-2	NA	NA	TGCAGTGCGACGACAGGATATGGCTACACCTTC	CSATTGYGYTF
TRBV4-2	TRBJ2-7	few	NA	TGTGCCAGCATTCGTGGGAGCAATCCCTACGAGCAGTACTTC	CASIRGSNPYEQYF
TRBV27	TRBJ2-3	NA	TRBD1	TGTGCCAGCAGCTCAACCCCAGGACAGGGACCAGATACGCAGTATTTT	CASSSTPGQGPDTQYF
TRBV7-9	TRBJ2-2	NA	NA	TGTGCCAGCAGACAACAGGGTGCCGGGGAGCTGTTTTTT	CASRQQGAGELFF
TRBV4-1	TRBJ2-4	NA	TRBD2	TGCGCCAGCAGCCATCCCCTAGCGGGTCTAGCCAAAAACATTCAGTACTTC	CASSHPLAGLAKNIQYF